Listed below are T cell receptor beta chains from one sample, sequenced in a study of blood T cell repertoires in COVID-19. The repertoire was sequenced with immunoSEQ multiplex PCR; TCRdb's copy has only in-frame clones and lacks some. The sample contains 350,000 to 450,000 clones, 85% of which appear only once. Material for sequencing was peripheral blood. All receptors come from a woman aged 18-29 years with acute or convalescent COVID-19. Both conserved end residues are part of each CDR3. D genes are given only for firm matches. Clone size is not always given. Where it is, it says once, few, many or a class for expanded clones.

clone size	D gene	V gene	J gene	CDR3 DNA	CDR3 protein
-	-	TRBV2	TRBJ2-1	TGTGCCAGCGAGGGAAATGAGCAGTTCTTC	CASEGNEQFF
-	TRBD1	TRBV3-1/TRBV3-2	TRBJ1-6	TGTGCCAGCAATAGAGGACAGGCTTGGAATTCACCCCTCCACTTT	CASNRGQAWNSPLHF
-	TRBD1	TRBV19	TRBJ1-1	TGTGCCAGTAGTGACAGGGCGGACACTGAAGCTTTCTTT	CASSDRADTEAFF
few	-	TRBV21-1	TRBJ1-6	TGTGCCAGCAGCAAAGCCAGGACAGGGGTTAGGTCCTATAATTCACCCCTCCACTTT	CASSKARTGVRSYNSPLHF
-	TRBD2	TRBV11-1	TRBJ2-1	TGTGCCAGCAGCCCGACTAGCGGCAATGAGCAGTTCTTC	CASSPTSGNEQFF
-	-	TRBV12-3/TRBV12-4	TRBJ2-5	TGTGCCAGCAGTTCGAGTCCCCCAGAGACCCAGTACTTC	CASSSSPPETQYF
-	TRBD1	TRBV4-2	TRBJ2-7	TGTGCCAGCAGCCGACGGGACAGGGAAAGCGAGCAGTACTTC	CASSRRDRESEQYF
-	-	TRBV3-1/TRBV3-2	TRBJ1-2	TGTGCCAGCAGCCCGCCCATAGCGGCTACATATGGCTACACCTTC	CASSPPIAATYGYTF
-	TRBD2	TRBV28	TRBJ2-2	TGTGCCAGCGTGGAGATGAGCGGGAGAGGAACCGGGGAGCTGTTTTTT	CASVEMSGRGTGELFF
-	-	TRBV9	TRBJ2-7	TGTGCCAGCAGCACATCCAACGACGGGTACGAGCAGTACTTC	CASSTSNDGYEQYF
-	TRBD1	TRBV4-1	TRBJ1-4	TGCGCCAGCAGCCAAGACGGACAGGTTGGTGAAAAACTGTTTTTT	CASSQDGQVGEKLFF
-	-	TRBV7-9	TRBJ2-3	TGTGCCAGCAGCAAAACTGGCACAGATACGCAGTATTTT	CASSKTGTDTQYF
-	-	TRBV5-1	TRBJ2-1	TGCGCCAGCAGCACCAACACAGGGAATGAGCAGTTCTTC	CASSTNTGNEQFF
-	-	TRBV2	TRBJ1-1	TGTGCCAGCCAGTACAACACTGAAGCTTTCTTT	CASQYNTEAFF
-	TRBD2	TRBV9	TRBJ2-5	TGTGCCAGCAGCGCAGCGGCGGGGGGGGTGGAGACCCAGTACTTC	CASSAAAGGVETQYF
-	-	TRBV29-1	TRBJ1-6	TGCAGCGTTGCAGGAGACCGGGGGTCACCCCTCCACTTT	CSVAGDRGSPLHF
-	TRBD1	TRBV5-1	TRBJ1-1	TGCGCCAGCAGCTCGCAACAGGGGGCCTATACTGAAGCTTTCTTT	CASSSQQGAYTEAFF
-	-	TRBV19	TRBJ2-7	TGTGCCAGTAGTTCCGTCGGGACACCCTCCTACGAGCAGTACTTC	CASSSVGTPSYEQYF
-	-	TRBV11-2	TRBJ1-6	TGTGCCAGCAGCAGATCCGGGTCGACACCCCTCCACTTT	CASSRSGSTPLHF
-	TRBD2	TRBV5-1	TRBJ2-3	TGCGCCAGCAGCTATCGGGGGGGTGATACGCAGTATTTT	CASSYRGGDTQYF
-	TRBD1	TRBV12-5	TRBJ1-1	TGTGCTAGTGGTTCACCCCCGGACAGGAGCATAGTCGAAGCTTTCTTT	CASGSPPDRSIVEAFF
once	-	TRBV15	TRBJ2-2	TGTGCCACCAGCTCAGACAAACCGAACACCGGGGAGCTGTTTTTT	CATSSDKPNTGELFF
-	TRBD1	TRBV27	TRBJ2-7	TGTGCCAGCAGTAAAGGACAGGGGTTCCCCTACGAGCAGTACTTC	CASSKGQGFPYEQYF
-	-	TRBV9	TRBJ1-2	TGTGCCAGCAGCGCCGCGACAGGCTCTAACTATGGCTACACCTTC	CASSAATGSNYGYTF
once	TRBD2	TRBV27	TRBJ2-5	TGTGCCAGCAGTTTATTGAGCGGGCTAGCGGGAGAGACCCAGTACTTC	CASSLLSGLAGETQYF
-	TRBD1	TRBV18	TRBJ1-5	TGTGCCAGCTCACGCAAGCGGACAGGCCATCAGCCCCAGCATTTT	CASSRKRTGHQPQHF
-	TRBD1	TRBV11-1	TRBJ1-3	TGTGCCAGCAGTCGATGGACAGGGACTGGAAACACCATATATTTT	CASSRWTGTGNTIYF
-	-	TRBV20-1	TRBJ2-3	TGCAGCCTTCTAGGGGCAGATACGCAGTATTTT	CSLLGADTQYF
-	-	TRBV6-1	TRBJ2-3	TGTGCCAGCAGTGAAGCGCCGGCGGGCTCAACCGGAGATACGCAGTATTTT	CASSEAPAGSTGDTQYF
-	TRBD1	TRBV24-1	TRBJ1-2	TGTGCCACCAGTGACTGGGACAGTGATAACTATGGCTACACCTTC	CATSDWDSDNYGYTF
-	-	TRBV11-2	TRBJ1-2	TGTGCCAGCAGCTCTCCGCGGGGGCCCTATGGCTACACCTTC	CASSSPRGPYGYTF
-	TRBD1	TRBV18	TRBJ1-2	TGTGCCAGCTCACCCGACAGGGGGCAGAATGGCTACACCTTC	CASSPDRGQNGYTF
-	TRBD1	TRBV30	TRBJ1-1	TGTGCCTGGAGTGGCCGGGACAGGGGGAACACTGAAGCTTTCTTT	CAWSGRDRGNTEAFF
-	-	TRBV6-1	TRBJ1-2	TGTGCCAGCAGTGAAGCGCATTGGAGTAACTATGGCTACACCTTC	CASSEAHWSNYGYTF
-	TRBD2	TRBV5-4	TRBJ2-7	TGTGCCAGCAGCCCAGGAGTAGCGGGAGGGCAAAACGAGCAGTACTTC	CASSPGVAGGQNEQYF
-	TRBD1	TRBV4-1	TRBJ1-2	TGCGCCAGCAGCCAAGATCTGACAGGGGGTGGCTATGGCTACACCTTC	CASSQDLTGGGYGYTF
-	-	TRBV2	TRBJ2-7	TGTGCCAGCAGTGACACGACCCGGGGGGCCGAGCAGTACTTC	CASSDTTRGAEQYF
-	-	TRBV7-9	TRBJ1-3	TGTGCCAGCAGCCCTAGTGGGTATAGGGGAAACACCATATATTTT	CASSPSGYRGNTIYF
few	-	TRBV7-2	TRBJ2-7	TGTGCCATTCCAGGCGGGGCGGTTTACGAGCAGTACTTC	CAIPGGAVYEQYF
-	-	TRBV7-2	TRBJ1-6	TGTGCCAGCAGCTTGGAGGACGCCCGCTCCTATAATTCACCCCTCCACTTT	CASSLEDARSYNSPLHF
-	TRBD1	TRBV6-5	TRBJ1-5	TGTGCCAGCAGTTACTCGGGACAGGGTGATCAGCCCCAGCATTTT	CASSYSGQGDQPQHF
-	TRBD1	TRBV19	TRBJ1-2	TGTGCCAGCGCACAGGGGGCTGGCTACACCTTC	CASAQGAGYTF
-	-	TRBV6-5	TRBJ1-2	TGTGCCAGCAGTTACTCACGGGGATACTATGGCTACACCTTC	CASSYSRGYYGYTF
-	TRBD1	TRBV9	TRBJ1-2	TGTGCCAGCAGCCCCGGAGACAGGGGGTATGGCTACACCTTC	CASSPGDRGYGYTF
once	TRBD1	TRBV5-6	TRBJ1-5	TGTGCCAGCAGCTTCAGGGCAGGGGGCCCGAATCAGCCCCAGCATTTT	CASSFRAGGPNQPQHF
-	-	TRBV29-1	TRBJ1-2	TGCAGCGCCGACGCGCTGGGAGGATCCTATTCCCATGGCTACACCTTC	CSADALGGSYSHGYTF
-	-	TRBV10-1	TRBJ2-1	TGCGCCAGCAGTGACTCCCGATCTTCGGTCAATGAGCAGTTCTTC	CASSDSRSSVNEQFF
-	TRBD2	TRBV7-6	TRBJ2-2	TGTGCCAGCAGGGTTACTAGCGGCCACACCGGGGAGCTGTTTTTT	CASRVTSGHTGELFF
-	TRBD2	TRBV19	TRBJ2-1	TGTGCCAGTAGTATCCTAGCGGGAGAGGTATCCTACAATGAGCAGTTCTTC	CASSILAGEVSYNEQFF
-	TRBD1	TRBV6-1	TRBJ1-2	TGTGCCAGCAGTGAAGGGGCAGGGGGCTTCTATGGCTACACCTTC	CASSEGAGGFYGYTF
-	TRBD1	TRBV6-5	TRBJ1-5	TGTGCCAGCAGTTCCATGGGGACAGGGATATACCAGCCCCAGCATTTT	CASSSMGTGIYQPQHF
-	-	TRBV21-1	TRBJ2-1	TGTGCCAGCAGCATTCCGCGGAATGAGCAGTTCTTC	CASSIPRNEQFF
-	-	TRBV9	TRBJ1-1	TGTGCCAGCAGCGTAGGGGACATGAACACTGAAGCTTTCTTT	CASSVGDMNTEAFF